This TCR beta chain was identified in a study of regulatory T cells in long-lasting Graves disease. Study results and caveats: New patients shared fewer public clonotypes (approximately 1,000) than persistent patients did (about 2,700).

This sample's time point: newly diagnosed GD, antithyroid drugs for less than 3 months. The TCR library was made from RNA that had been extracted from PBMCs in TRIzol. American Thyroid Association guidelines were used to diagnose Graves' disease. As concerns this clonotype: The antigen remains undetermined.

Investigators prepared the TCR beta libraries by applying iRepertoire HTBI primers and Arm-PCR of CDR3 regions. Each CDR3 protein is one row after TCRdb ran MiXCR on the multiplex PCR reads. Of over 200,000 distinct CDR3 sequences detected, about 18% appear once; the ten largest clones hold about 20%. The receptor was derived from a female donor with Graves disease. The source material was peripheral blood mononuclear cells (PBMCs), sampled at new diagnosis, from a patient treated with antithyroid drugs.

CDR3 sequence: CSAKPTGRSEAFF. In DNA, the CDR3 is TGCAGCGCCAAACCTACAGGGAGGTCTGAAGCTTTCTTT. This sequence joins TRBV29-1 and TRBJ1-1, with D possibly TRBD1 on 6 matching bases. The ends were cut back, 7 bases at V and 6 bases at J, with 18 bases in the middle. The CDR3 loop spans 13 amino acids. Germline lookup yields CDR1 SQVTM and CDR2 ANQGSEA.